Detailed here is one T cell receptor (beta chain). The table lists this clonotype with many counts. Its antigen target is currently unknown. The input lacks base qualities; no much larger clone sits a single base away. For this chain, trimming is 4 bases at the V end and 3 bases at the J end, and the number of junction bases without a gene match is 4. The CDR3 has 15 amino acids, counting the end cysteine and phenylalanine. Only CDR3 DNA remains: 45 bases, in frame from the first base. The germline V gene encodes CDR1 MNHEY and CDR2 SVGEGT. This entry comes from a study of low-dose radiotherapy and immunotherapy resistance in tumors (dated by TCRdb to between 2022 and 2023). Study-wide context: In Cohort 1, 0.5 Gy per fraction was delivered every 2 weeks, and a total PTV dose of 6.5 Gy was prescribed. For Cohort 2, the dose was 1 Gy per fraction given every two weeks, adding up to 13 Gy in total across 26 weeks. Patients were given nivolumab as a 240 mg flat dose every two weeks and ipilimumab at 1 mg/kg every six weeks, with both drugs delivered intravenously. Cyclophosphamide 200 mg/m2 was administered intravenously every two weeks, one day before each radiation and immunotherapy administration. Starting on cycle 1 day 1, patients took 300 mg of aspirin by mouth once a day for four cycles. Trial participants were not randomized into treatment groups. Eight patients were included in the translational analysis: three from the first dose cohort and the first five from the second dose cohort.

The reads were generated on an Illumina HiSeq 2500. To make first-strand cDNA, Superscript III was used along with a set of TRAV- and TRBV-specific primers so that both the TCRalpha and TCRbeta chains were covered. TCRs were amplified for 20 to 25 PCR cycles with Phusion, using a constant-region primer paired with the adapter attached to the V primers. The isolated mRNA was amplified using the MessageAmp II aRNA Amplification Kit, with in vitro transcription performed for 16 hours at 37 degrees C. mRNA for TCR sequencing was isolated with the Dynabeads mRNA DIRECT Purification Kit. A second approximately 25-cycle Phusion PCR added indexed Illumina adapters, and products were purified with AMPure XP beads. As for how the authors treated the data: Using custom Perl scripts, TCR sequences that encoded the same protein were pooled, out-of-frame sequences were dropped, and the abundance of each clonotype was calculated. Any TCR sequence backed by just one read was left out of the analysis. Repertoire metrics included Shannon entropy, Gini index, clonality, richness, and frequency of TCRs shared between repertoires. TCRdb reprocessing: public reads trimmed at Q25 with fastp, clones called with MiXCR, in-frame beta chains kept. All rows with the same CDR3 protein become a single entry with the most common DNA and genes. TCRdb, rather than the study authors, made the V and J calls. The sample table holds about 64,000 distinct CDR3 sequences, of which about a quarter were seen once. About 6.6% of the sample is taken by the ten largest.

Taken with the paper, the label for time point translates to: before trial treatment. The donors took part in RACIN, a single-arm, phase I, dose-escalation trial that combined nivolumab, ipilimumab, aspirin, low-dose cyclophosphamide and low-dose radiotherapy. To be eligible, a patient needed to have an advanced solid tumor that was TIL-negative. Here the sequenced sample was PBMCs, taken before treatment. The clonotype was recovered from a male donor with rectosigmoid adenocarcinoma. The sequence is built from TRBV6-2 or TRBV6-3 and TRBJ1-5; 9 bases in the middle match TRBD1. This receptor has the CDR3 CASSFGTGYNQPQHF. The DNA reads as follows: TGTGCCAGCAGTTTTGGGACAGGGTACAATCAGCCCCAGCATTTT.